This T cell receptor beta chain originates from a study of shared clonotypes between healthy human individuals (dated by TCRdb to the early 2020s). Regarding the complete study: Three men and a couple of women, aged 18 to 49 years, made up the cohort. Libraries were prepared and TCR repertoires were sequenced by different laboratories using diverse techniques, in order to increase sequencing depth and limit assay-specific biases. Per donor, leukapheresis produced somewhere between about 0.9 and 9.5 billion PBMCs. For each donor, three plates each were used for CD4 naive and CD4 memory, two plates were used for CD8 naive, and one plate was used for CD8 memory. To estimate repertoire size and how much clonotype sharing occurs between individuals, the study deeply sequenced the blood TCR repertoires of several healthy adults.

TCR CDR3 regions were amplified from genomic DNA by multiplex PCR using the deep immunoSEQ assay. Extracted genomic DNA from each cell subset was distributed evenly across all wells of several immunoSEQ 96-well plates, and each plate was treated as a replicate. Each replicate PCR for sorted subsets received around 200 ng genomic DNA, equal to tens of thousands of T cell genomes. Purified libraries were quantified with a Qubit 3.0 fluorometer, sized on a Bioanalyzer 2100, and re-quantified with the KAPA Library Quantification kit. Each immunoSEQ 96-well plate was sequenced on its own single-read 150-cycle Illumina NextSeq 550 flow cell. The paper's processing steps were these. Because the immunoSEQ output included only junctional sequences and no quality scores, the filtering could not be the same as the filtering used for full-length reads. Sequences were annotated with PyIR, a Python wrapper for IgBLAST v1.9, using IMGT germline references to assign V/J genes and CDR3. Reads with weak V/J assignments (E-value above 1e-6), missing CDR3, stop codons, out-of-frame junctions, or ambiguous translated residues were removed. V3J clonotypes were defined as sequences sharing an identical inferred V gene, J gene, and CDR3 amino acid sequence. Percentage overlap between repertoires was computed as shared unique clonotypes divided by the size of the smaller repertoire. Three approaches were used to assess repertoire richness: RTK rarefaction, the Chao1 estimator, and Recon v2.1 estimates of unobserved clonotypes. Generation probabilities were computed with OLGA for all TCRbeta clonotypes obtained by the gDNA method from four donors. Drawn from immuneACCESS, this table holds only the in-frame rearrangements with V and J called that TCRdb kept. Clones are partly lost; checked studies trace under half to an unresolved V gene and leave the rest unexplained. That table supplies the V and J calls and clone size; D and trimming were determined from the DNA. In this sample the table shows 1.5 million to 2.5 million clones, about 95% of which occur a single time. 0.9% to 1.5% of the sample comes from the top ten.

Findings and caveats that apply to the study as a whole: Compared with non-shared clonotypes, the clonotypes found in all four sorted-subset donors had higher generation probabilities. Pairwise subsampling led to the expectation that sequencing depth would affect the degree of clonotype sharing among donors. Approximately 5% of naive CD4, roughly 3.6% of naive CD8, around 2.3% of memory CD4, and 0.4% of memory CD8 clonotypes were shared across several donors. Incomplete sequencing was indicated by rarefaction of sorted-subset datasets, despite the large sequencing depth. The genetic and exposure-history diversity represented was limited by the small number of donors. Only blood was sampled, and tissue TCR repertoires likely differ from those in blood. Larger estimated clonotype richness was generally found for naive subsets than for memory subsets.

Between the V and J ends, shortened by 0 bases and 7 bases respectively, the junction contains 15 bases. The germline V gene supplies CDR1 MGHRA and CDR2 YSYEKL. The CDR3 measures 15 amino acids from cysteine to phenylalanine. Solely the CDR3 DNA is kept, with 45 bases framed from the first base. With respect to this clone: Its antigen remains unidentified. Base qualities were left out, and no much larger clone turns up one base away.

CD8 naive samples consisted of CD45RO-negative cells that were positively selected for CCR7, yielding a CD45RA+CCR7+ population without TemRA cells. Healthy HIV-negative adults with no recently reported acute infections or vaccinations were included as donors. Only Caucasian adults living in Nashville, Tennessee, USA were represented among the donors. Blood was collected by leukapheresis, and PBMCs were isolated by Ficoll-Histopaque density gradient centrifugation and then cryopreserved in liquid nitrogen vapor phase. Analytical flow cytometry was used to check the purity and quantity of each magnetically sorted T cell population. From each sorted fraction, genomic DNA was isolated and quantified by UV absorbance on a Nanodrop 2000c.

The sequenced sample was naive CD8+ T cells sorted from blood. This specimen's cell subset or site label, interpreted: CD45RA+CCR7+. This TCR came from a man aged 18-30 years in good health. The V and J genes are TRBV4-1 and TRBJ1-2; too little of a D gene remains to name it. The CDR3: CASSQDPKPLAGYTF. The nucleotide sequence is given as TGCGCCAGCAGCCAAGACCCTAAACCCCTGGCTGGCTACACCTTC.